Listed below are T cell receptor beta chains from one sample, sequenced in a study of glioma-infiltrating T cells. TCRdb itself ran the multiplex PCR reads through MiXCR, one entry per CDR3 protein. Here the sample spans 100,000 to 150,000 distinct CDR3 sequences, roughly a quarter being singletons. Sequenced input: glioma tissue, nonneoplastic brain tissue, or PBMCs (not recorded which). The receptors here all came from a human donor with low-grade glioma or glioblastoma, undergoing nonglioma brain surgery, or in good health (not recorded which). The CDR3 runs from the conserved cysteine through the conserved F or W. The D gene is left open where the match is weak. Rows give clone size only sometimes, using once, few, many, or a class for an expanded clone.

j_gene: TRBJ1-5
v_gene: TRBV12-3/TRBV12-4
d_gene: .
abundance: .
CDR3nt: TGTGCCAGCAGTTCGGACACCTACAATCAGCCCCAGCATTTT
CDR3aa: CASSSDTYNQPQHF

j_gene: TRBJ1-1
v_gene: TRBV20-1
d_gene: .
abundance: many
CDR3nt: TGCAGTGCTAGGCGACAGGCATTGGAAGCTTTCTTT
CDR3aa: CSARRQALEAFF

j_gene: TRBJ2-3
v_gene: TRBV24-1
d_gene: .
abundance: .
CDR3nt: TGTGCCACCAGTGACAAACAGGTTAGCACAGATACGCAGTATTTT
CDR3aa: CATSDKQVSTDTQYF

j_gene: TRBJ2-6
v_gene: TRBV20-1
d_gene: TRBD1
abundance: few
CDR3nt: TGCAGTGCTAGGTTTGTTGACAGGGCGGACGGGGCCAACGTCCTGACTTTC
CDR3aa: CSARFVDRADGANVLTF

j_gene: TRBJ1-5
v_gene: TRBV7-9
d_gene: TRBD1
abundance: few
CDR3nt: TGTGCCAGCAGCTTGGGACAGGGCCTAGGGCCCCAGCATTTT
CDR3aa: CASSLGQGLGPQHF

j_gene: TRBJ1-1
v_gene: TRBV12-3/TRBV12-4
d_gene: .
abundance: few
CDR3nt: TGTGCCAGCAGTAGGAGGGAGGGGAACACTGAAGCTTTCTTT
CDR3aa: CASSRREGNTEAFF

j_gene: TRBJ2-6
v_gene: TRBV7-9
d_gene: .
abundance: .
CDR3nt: TGTGCCAGCAGCCACTCTGGGGCCAACGTCCTGACTTTC
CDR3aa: CASSHSGANVLTF

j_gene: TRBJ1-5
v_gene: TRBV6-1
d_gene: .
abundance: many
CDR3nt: TGTGCCAGCAGTCGACAAAAAGGCAGCAATCAGCCCCAGCATTTT
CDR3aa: CASSRQKGSNQPQHF

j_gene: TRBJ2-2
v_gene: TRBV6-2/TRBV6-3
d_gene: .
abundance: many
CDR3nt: TGTGCCAGCAGAACGGATATTACCGGGGAGCTGTTTTTT
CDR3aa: CASRTDITGELFF

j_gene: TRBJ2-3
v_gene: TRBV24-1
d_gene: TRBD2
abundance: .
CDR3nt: TGTGCCGCCAGTGACCCGACTAGCGGGGGGACAGATACGCAGTATTTT
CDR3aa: CAASDPTSGGTDTQYF

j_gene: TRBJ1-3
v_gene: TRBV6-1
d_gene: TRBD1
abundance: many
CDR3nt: TGTGCCAGCAGGCAAACAGGGGTCAACACCATATATTTT
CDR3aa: CASRQTGVNTIYF

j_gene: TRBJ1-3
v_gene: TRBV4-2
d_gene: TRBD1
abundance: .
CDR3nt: TGTGCCAGCAGCCAAGGGGGACAGTACTCTGGAAACACCATATATTTT
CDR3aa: CASSQGGQYSGNTIYF

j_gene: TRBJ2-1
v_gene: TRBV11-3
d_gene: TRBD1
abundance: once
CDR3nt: TGTGCCGGCAGCTTAGACAGGGGGCCATACAATGAGCAGTTCTTC
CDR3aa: CAGSLDRGPYNEQFF

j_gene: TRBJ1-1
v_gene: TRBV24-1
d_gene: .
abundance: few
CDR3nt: TGTGCCACCAGTCCATCGGCAGGCCGGGGTACTGAAGCTTTCTTT
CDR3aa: CATSPSAGRGTEAFF

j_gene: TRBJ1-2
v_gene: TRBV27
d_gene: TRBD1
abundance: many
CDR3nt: TGTGCCAGCAGCAAGACAGGGGGCACCTATGGCTACACCTTC
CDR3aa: CASSKTGGTYGYTF

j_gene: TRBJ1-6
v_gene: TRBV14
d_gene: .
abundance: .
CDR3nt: TGTGCCAGCAGCCCCGCGGGTCGTCATAATTCACCCCTCCACTTT
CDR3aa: CASSPAGRHNSPLHF

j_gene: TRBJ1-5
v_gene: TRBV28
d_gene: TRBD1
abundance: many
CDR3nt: TGTGCCAGCATCCCGGGACAGGGAGGCAATCAGCCCCAGCATTTT
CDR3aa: CASIPGQGGNQPQHF

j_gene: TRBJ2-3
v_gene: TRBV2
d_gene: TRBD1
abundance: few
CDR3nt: TGTGCCAGCAGCCCGGGACAGGGGACCCTGGATACGCAGTATTTT
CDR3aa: CASSPGQGTLDTQYF

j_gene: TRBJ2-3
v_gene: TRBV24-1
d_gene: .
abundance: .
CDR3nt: TGTGCCACCAGTGATTCCGGGGGCTCATACACAGATACGCAGTATTTT
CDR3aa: CATSDSGGSYTDTQYF

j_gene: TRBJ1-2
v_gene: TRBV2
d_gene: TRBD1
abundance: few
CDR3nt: TGTGCCACCAAGGAGGGACAGGGGTTGCCAAACTATGGCTACACCTTC
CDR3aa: CATKEGQGLPNYGYTF

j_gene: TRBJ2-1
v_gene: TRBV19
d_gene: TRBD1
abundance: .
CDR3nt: TGTGCCAGTACAGGGGGCAATGAGCAGTTCTTC
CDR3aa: CASTGGNEQFF

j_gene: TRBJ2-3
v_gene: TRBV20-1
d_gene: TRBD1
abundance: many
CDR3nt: TGCAGTGCTATCAGGGGGAATACGCAGTATTTT
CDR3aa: CSAIRGNTQYF

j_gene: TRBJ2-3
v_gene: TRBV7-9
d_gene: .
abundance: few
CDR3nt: TGTGCCAGCAGCTTTGAGGGAGATACGCAGTATTTT
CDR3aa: CASSFEGDTQYF